These 28 T cell receptor beta chains were sequenced from one sample in a study of vaccination and CD4 T cells after COVID-19. Regarding treatment: roughly 11-day PBMC culture with coronavirus spike peptide pools or control peptides (ViraFEST assay). CD4+ T cells that had been cultured provided DNA sequenced with the Oncomine TCR Beta short-read assay. From the PCR reads, TCRdb called clonotypes with MiXCR, one entry per CDR3 protein. The data show some 12,000 distinct CDR3 sequences, about 50% seen once. Their recognized antigens are unknown. The sequencing input was CD4+ T cells from blood, cultured in vitro. The receptors come from a human donor who had recovered from COVID-19.

This clonotype was found once. An end of the junction differs from the germline gene, which may be a read error. This chain joins TRBV7-9 and TRBJ1-1, with 9 bases aligning to TRBD1. The CDR3 consists of 16 residues. Germline lookup yields CDR1 SEHNR and CDR2 FQNEAQ (reference sequence). CDR3 DNA sequence: TGCGCCAGCAGCTTGGGGCGGGACAGGGTGAACACTGAAGCTTTCTTT. This codes for CASSLGRDRVNTEAFF.

The rearrangement links TRBV5-1 to TRBJ1-2; possible D gene TRBD1, 6 bases. Trimming took off 2 bases at V and 7 bases at J, with 12 bases between the two ends. This CDR3 is built from 13 residues. From germline, CDR1 is SGHRS and CDR2 YFSETQ. Here the CDR3 DNA reads TGCGCCAGCAGCTTCACGGGGGCCGGTGGCTACACCTTC. Amino acids: CASSFTGAGGYTF.

A few counts support this clonotype. CDR3 sequence: CSAFRPQETQYF. The CDR3 region has the DNA TGCAGTGCCTTCCGGCCCCAAGAGACCCAGTACTTC. The chain uses TRBV20-1 and TRBJ2-5, with D uncertain. V dropped 6 bases and J dropped 1 base, with 9 bases sitting between them. The germline gives CDR1 DFQATT, CDR2 SNEGSKA (reference sequence). The CDR3 is 12 residues long.

This clonotype was picked up a small number of times. This sequence joins TRBV20-1 and TRBJ1-6; no firm D call. The CDR3 loop spans 15 amino acids. In germline, CDR1 is DFQATT, CDR2 SNEGSKA (reference sequence). Trimming took 6 bases from V and 0 from J, leaving 12 bases between them. CDR3 protein: CSARQGSSYNSPLHF. CDR3 bases: TGCAGTGCCAGACAAGGAAGCTCCTATAATTCACCCCTCCACTTT.

This clonotype showed up just a few times. The rearrangement uses TRBV11-1 and TRBJ2-7, with unresolved D. CDR1 is SGHAT and CDR2 is FQDESV in the germline V gene (reference sequence). This CDR3 has 15 residues. V was trimmed by 1 base and J by 2 bases, leaving 12 bases between them. The CDR3, as DNA: TGTGCCAGCAGCTTAGGGTTGAGATCCACCTACGAGCAGTACTTC. It codes for CASSLGLRSTYEQYF.

The CDR3 DNA sequence: TGTGCCAGCAGCGGGGGGAATGGAAACACCATATATTTT. Residues: CASSGGNGNTIYF. This chain uses TRBV11-2 with TRBJ1-3; D is perhaps TRBD1 (5 bases). Germline CDR1 SGHAT, CDR2 FQNNGV. The CDR3 has 13 amino acids. The V and J ends lost 5 bases and 3 bases respectively, with 8 bases between them.

The V call is TRBV9, the J call TRBJ1-2; no clear D gene. Germline V gene lookup returns CDR1 SGDLS and CDR2 YYNGEE. The V gene lost 0 bases and the J gene lost 8 bases, with 11 bases spanning the gap. This CDR3 region has 13 residues. The CDR3 coding sequence is TGTGCCAGCAGCGTAGACGGACTTGGAGGCTACACCTTC. As protein: CASSVDGLGGYTF.

The V and J genes are TRBV11-2 and TRBJ2-1; 8 bases line up with TRBD1. CDR1 is SGHAT and CDR2 is FQNNGV in the germline V gene. Unmatched junction bases numbered 4, after V lost 5 bases and J lost 1 base. The CDR3 length is 15 residues. The CDR3 spells CASSLRGLSYNEQFF. The CDR3 DNA reads TGTGCCAGCAGCCTCAGGGGGCTGTCCTACAATGAGCAGTTCTTC.

The genes are TRBV6-1 and TRBJ1-2; 7 bases match TRBD1. CDR3 length: 15 amino acids. J was trimmed by 4 bases and V by 7 bases; bases with no gene match: 12. Germline values: CDR1 MNHNS, CDR2 SASEGT. The CDR3 DNA sequence: TGTGCCAGCATGCAGGGGGGAGGAGGGTCCTATGGCTACACCTTC. Its translation is CASMQGGGGSYGYTF.

The rearrangement uses TRBV6-2 or TRBV6-3 and TRBJ2-7; D is undetermined. The germline V and J ends were trimmed by 5 bases and 3 bases, with 5 bases remaining between them. Germline V CDR1 and CDR2: MNHEY, SVGEGT. This CDR3 has 11 amino acids. This CDR3 is CASSLLYEQYF. Written as DNA, the CDR3 is TGTGCCAGCAGTCTTCTCTACGAGCAGTACTTC.

This clonotype was observed a handful of times. The chain links TRBV5-4 to TRBJ2-5; D is undetermined. This CDR3 has 15 amino acids. Between the trimmed V and J ends, which lost 10 bases and 1 base, there was a span of 20 bases. From germline, CDR1 is SGHNT and CDR2 YYREEE (reference sequence). CDR3 protein: CAASRAPGPQETQYF. The CDR3 bases are TGTGCCGCAAGTAGGGCCCCCGGCCCCCAAGAGACCCAGTACTTC. Looking up the rest from reference TRBV5-4 and TRBJ2-5 gives the full variable domain: ETGVTQSPTHLIKTRGQQVTLRCSSQSGHNTVSWYQQALGQGPQFIFQYYREEENGRGNFPPRFSGLQFPNYSSELNVNALELDDSALYLCAASRAPGPQETQYFGPGTRLLVL.

The chain combines TRBV20-1 with TRBJ1-6, with a weak D call TRBD1 (5 bases). V was pared by 5 bases and J by 9 bases, with 17 bases between. CDR1 is DFQATT, CDR2 SNEGSKA, per germline (reference sequence). This CDR3 has 14 amino acids. CDR3 nucleotides: TGCAGTGCTCCACAAGGCCAGGGAAGTTCACCCCTCCACTTT. Translation: CSAPQGQGSSPLHF.

This clonotype was picked up a small number of times. V usage is TRBV20-1 and J usage is TRBJ2-7; 7 bases align to TRBD1. V lost 5 bases and J lost 3; bases outside the gene matches: 7. The CDR3 runs to 13 residues. Germline V CDR1 and CDR2: DFQATT, SNEGSKA (reference sequence). As DNA, the CDR3 is TGCAGTGCTCAGACAGGGCTCCGCTACGAGCAGTACTTC. Protein sequence: CSAQTGLRYEQYF.

This rearrangement joins TRBV15 to TRBJ1-1, with a possible D match to TRBD1 (6 bases). Per the germline V gene, CDR1 is LNHNV and CDR2 is YYDKDF (reference sequence). The V and J ends lost 3 bases and 8 bases respectively, with 19 bases between them. The CDR3 is 15 amino acids. This CDR3 is CATSSYGTQREEAFF. CDR3 sequence (DNA): TGTGCCACCAGCAGCTACGGGACACAAAGAGAGGAAGCTTTCTTT.

The rearrangement links TRBV12-5 to TRBJ2-2; maybe TRBD2 (5 bases). V shed 2 bases and J shed 4 bases, with 11 bases lying between them. The V gene's germline CDR1 is LGHNT and CDR2 FRNRAP. This CDR3 has 15 residues. CDR3 DNA sequence: TGTGCTAGTGGTTTGTCCCGGGCGGGCACCGGGGAGCTGTTTTTT. Translation: CASGLSRAGTGELFF.

The V call is TRBV5-4, the J call TRBJ2-2, with 10 bases that match TRBD1. V gave up 5 bases and J gave up 1 base; unmatched junction bases: 2. The CDR3 runs to 15 residues. Germline assignment: CDR1 SGHNT and CDR2 YYREEE (reference sequence). The CDR3 bases are TGTGCCAGCAGGCGGACAGGGGGGAACACCGGGGAGCTGTTTTTT. This sequence encodes CASRRTGGNTGELFF.

This chain links TRBV2 with TRBJ1-4; 11 bases match TRBD1. The CDR3 covers 14 residues. Germline V gene data show CDR1 as SNHLY and CDR2 as FYNNEI. V trimming: 6 bases; J trimming: 8 bases; junction bases outside the gene matches: 5. The CDR3, as DNA: TGTGCCAGCAGGGGGGACAGGGGGGCGGAAAAACTGTTTTTT. The encoded protein is CASRGDRGAEKLFF.

This clonotype was seen more than once but under ten times. V usage is TRBV25-1 and J usage is TRBJ2-7; D is perhaps TRBD1 (5 bases). The germline gives CDR1 MGHDK, CDR2 SYGVNS. The CDR3 runs 12 residues. Trimming took 6 bases from V and 3 from J, leaving 9 bases between them. CDR3 DNA: TGTGCCAGCAGCTCCGACAGCTACGAGCAGTACTTC. This sequence encodes CASSSDSYEQYF.

The chain is built from TRBV7-8 and TRBJ2-2; D is possibly TRBD1 (6 bases). The CDR3 runs 16 residues. Germline CDR1 and CDR2: SGHVS and FQNEAQ. V lost 2 bases and J lost 1, with 11 bases in between. Here the CDR3 DNA reads TGTGCCAGCAGCTTACCCGGCAGGGGGAACACCGGGGAGCTGTTTTTT. It specifies CASSLPGRGNTGELFF.

The chain is built from TRBV15 and TRBJ2-7; the D gene is possibly TRBD1 (6 bases). The CDR3 contains 16 residues. Germline values: CDR1 LNHNV, CDR2 YYDKDF (reference sequence). V lost 3 bases and J lost 4, with 19 bases in between. The CDR3 sequence is CATSRQAIGGAYEQYF. The CDR3 DNA follows: TGTGCCACCAGCAGGCAGGCAATTGGGGGCGCATACGAGCAGTACTTC.

This clonotype showed up just a few times. For the CDR3, the DNA is TGTGCCAGCAGTTACTCCGGTCAGCCCCAGCATTTT. Amino acids: CASSYSGQPQHF. The chain recombines TRBV6-5 with TRBJ1-5, with D unclear. The CDR3 totals 12 residues. The germline CDR1 and CDR2 sequences are MNHEY and SVGAGI. V dropped 0 bases and J dropped 6 bases, with 3 bases sitting between them.

The chain recombines TRBV7-2 with TRBJ1-2; no reliable D call. This CDR3 is 16 amino acids long. V was trimmed by 5 bases and J by 3 bases, leaving 19 bases between them. Per germline, CDR1 SGHTA and CDR2 FQGNSA. The CDR3 region is CASSPDIGRGDYGYTF. The DNA for the CDR3 is TGTGCCAGCAGCCCGGATATAGGCAGAGGCGACTATGGCTACACCTTC.

The chain employs TRBV11-1 and TRBJ2-7; the match to TRBD2 covers 13 bases. Looked up from germline, CDR1 is SGHAT and CDR2 is FQDESV (reference sequence). The CDR3 loop spans 15 amino acids. V was clipped by 5 bases and J by 3 bases; unmatched bases: 4. DNA for the CDR3: TGTGCCAGCAGCAGGGGACTAGCGGGAAACTACGAGCAGTACTTC. Protein product: CASSRGLAGNYEQYF. The full variable domain, with the rest looked up from reference TRBV11-1 and TRBJ2-7, is EAEVAQSPRYKITEKSQAVAFWCDPISGHATLYWYRQILGQGPELLVQFQDESVVDDSQLPKDRFSAERLKGVDSTLKIQPAELGDSAMYLCASSRGLAGNYEQYFGPGTRLTVT.

Of note for this clonotype: A read error is likely, as this CDR3 ends without the conserved phenylalanine or tryptophan. J is TRBJ2-5 and V is TRBV7-2; D is unresolved. The CDR3 runs 12 residues. In germline, CDR1 is SGHTA, CDR2 FQGNSA. V was clipped by 6 bases and J by 5 bases, with 10 bases between them. In DNA form, the CDR3 reads TGTGCCAGCAGTCTTCTACGGGAGACCCAGTACTAC. This gives the protein CASSLLRETQYY.

This clonotype is deemed medium-sized (0.01 to 0.1%). The chain combines TRBV27 with TRBJ2-1; D may be TRBD2 (5 bases). V gave up 3 bases and J gave up 7 bases, with 13 bases separating them. The CDR3 covers 14 residues. CDR1 is MNHEY, CDR2 SMNVEV, per germline (reference sequence). The chain's CDR3 is CASSFQASGNEQFF. The CDR3 DNA reads TGTGCCAGCAGTTTTCAGGCCTCGGGGAATGAGCAGTTCTTC.

The CDR3 reads CSARVPSGRSYNEQFF. The CDR3 DNA is TGCAGTGCTAGAGTCCCTAGCGGGAGGTCCTACAATGAGCAGTTCTTC. The gene calls are TRBV20-1 and TRBJ2-1, with 11 bases aligning to TRBD2. The germline CDR1 and CDR2 sequences are DFQATT and SNEGSKA (reference sequence). Trimming removed 1 base from V and 1 base from J; junction bases left unmatched: 3. The CDR3 length is 16 residues.

The V and J genes are TRBV20-1 and TRBJ2-7, with 9 bases lining up with TRBD1. This CDR3 contains 14 residues. Unmatched junction bases numbered 6, after V lost 3 bases and J lost 3 bases. The germline gives CDR1 DFQATT, CDR2 SNEGSKA (reference sequence). The CDR3 is CSASAGTGSYEQYF. The DNA of the CDR3 is TGCAGTGCTAGCGCCGGGACAGGGAGCTACGAGCAGTACTTC.

The chain employs TRBV5-6 and TRBJ1-1; 9 bases fit TRBD1. The germline gives CDR1 SGHDT, CDR2 YYEEEE. The V and J ends lost 0 bases and 4 bases, in that order; junction bases with no gene match: 7. The CDR3 runs 16 residues. CDR3 region: CASSLGDRDESTEAFF. The DNA of the CDR3 is TGTGCCAGCAGCTTGGGGGACAGGGATGAAAGCACTGAAGCTTTCTTT. Together with reference TRBV5-6 and TRBJ1-1, the CDR3 gives the full variable domain: DAGVTQSPTHLIKTRGQQVTLRCSPKSGHDTVSWYQQALGQGPQFIFQYYEEEERQRGNFPDRFSGHQFPNYSSELNVNALLLGDSALYLCASSLGDRDESTEAFFGQGTRLTVV.